The 20 T cell receptor beta chains reported below all come from one sample, sequenced in a study of T cells in Graves' hyperthyroidism and ophthalmopathy. Amplified regions were TCR beta CDR3 sequences from RNA transcripts. The study used the HTBI primer set for a first-round RT-PCR of the TCR CDR3. Using its own MiXCR run on the multiplex PCR reads, TCRdb lists one record per CDR3 protein. The table has hundreds of thousands of distinct CDR3 sequences, 12% to 15% seen once. The sequenced sample consisted of blood. These receptors all come from a woman between 18 and 29 years old with Graves' hyperthyroidism.

Details on this clonotype: One end of the junction does not line up with germline, which may come from a read error. The V gene is TRBV19, the J gene TRBJ2-3; unclear D gene. This CDR3 is built from 12 residues. Germline V lookup: CDR1 LNHDA, CDR2 SQIVND (reference sequence). CDR3 DNA: TGTGCCGGTAGTCTCGACACAGATACGCAGTATTTT. Translation gives CAGSLDTDTQYF.

V usage is TRBV5-6 and J usage is TRBJ1-2; TRBD1 matches at 9 bases. Looked up from germline, CDR1 is SGHDT and CDR2 is YYEEEE. J was trimmed by 7 bases and V by 6 bases; bases with no gene match: 22. The CDR3 has 18 amino acids. The CDR3 bases are TGTGCCAGCACCTGGAACCCCAGAAAACAGGGGGCGCGACGTGGCTACACCTTC. Its translation: CASTWNPRKQGARRGYTF.

The chain links TRBV18 to TRBJ2-5; possibly TRBD1 for D (6 bases). CDR1 KGHSH and CDR2 LQKENI come from the germline V gene. The CDR3 spans 14 residues. V lost 2 bases and J lost 4, with 11 bases in between. CDR3 in DNA: TGTGCCAGCTCACCAGGGGGCATCGGAGAGACCCAGTACTTC. It translates to CASSPGGIGETQYF. The full variable domain, its missing parts supplied by reference TRBV18 and TRBJ2-5, is NAGVMQNPRHLVRRRGQEARLRCSPMKGHSHVYWYRQLPEEGLKFMVYLQKENIIDESGMPKERFSAEFPKEGPSILRIQQVVRGDSAAYFCASSPGGIGETQYFGPGTRLLVL.

This rearrangement joins TRBV3-1 to TRBJ2-1; 9 bases line up with TRBD1. This CDR3 has 15 residues. CDR1 and CDR2 from the germline V gene are LGHDT and YNNKEL (reference sequence). Losses at the gene ends were 5 bases for V and 6 bases for J; bases not matched to a gene: 8. The CDR3 DNA is TGTGCCAGCAGCTATGGACAGGGGTTTGTCAATGAGCAGTTCTTC. Protein product: CASSYGQGFVNEQFF.

This clonotype was recorded at least ten times. The gene calls are TRBV5-1 and TRBJ2-7; perhaps TRBD1 as D (6 bases). Germline CDR1 reads SGHRS; CDR2 reads YFSETQ. V gave up 1 base and J gave up 5 bases, with 16 bases separating them. This CDR3 is built from 15 residues. The DNA for the CDR3 is TGCGCCAGCAGCTTGAATTTACAGGGCCTTCACGAGCAGTACTTC. Its protein is CASSLNLQGLHEQYF.

This chain joins TRBV5-4 and TRBJ1-2; weak D call: TRBD1 (6 bases). CDR3 length: 11 amino acids. Germline lookup yields CDR1 SGHNT and CDR2 YYREEE (reference sequence). The V and J ends lost 4 bases and 10 bases respectively, with 11 bases between them. Here the CDR3 reads CASSPGQTYTF. CDR3 bases: TGTGCCAGCAGCCCCGGACAGACCTACACCTTC. The full variable domain, its missing parts supplied by reference TRBV5-4 and TRBJ1-2, is ETGVTQSPTHLIKTRGQQVTLRCSSQSGHNTVSWYQQALGQGPQFIFQYYREEENGRGNFPPRFSGLQFPNYSSELNVNALELDDSALYLCASSPGQTYTFGSGTRLTVV.

The chain combines TRBV30 with TRBJ1-2; 7 bases are a match to TRBD1. CDR3 length: 13 residues. The V gene's germline CDR1 is GTSNPN and CDR2 SVGIG (reference sequence). The V gene end was trimmed by 3 bases and the J gene end by 7 bases; junction bases not matched to a gene: 8. The CDR3 here is CAWSGQAGSGYTF. The CDR3 bases are TGTGCCTGGAGCGGACAGGCAGGCAGTGGCTACACCTTC.

The CDR3 sequence is CAINRGPGNEQFF. The CDR3 coding sequence is TGTGCCATCAATAGGGGGCCCGGCAATGAGCAGTTCTTC. This rearrangement joins TRBV10-3 to TRBJ2-1, with 7 bases that match TRBD1. V shed 7 bases, J shed 6 bases, and the junction held 6 bases outside the gene matches. The CDR3 is 13 residues long. Germline lookup yields CDR1 ENHRY and CDR2 SYGVKD.

The gene calls are TRBV12-3 or TRBV12-4 and TRBJ2-7, with 10 bases aligning to TRBD1. This CDR3 has 15 amino acids. With V trimmed by 7 bases and J by 5 bases, 11 bases remained unmatched. The DNA of the CDR3 is TGTGCCAGCAACGAAGGGGGGACAGGGGCCCACGAGCAGTACTTC. As protein: CASNEGGTGAHEQYF.

This clonotype was detected only a few times. The chain combines TRBV30 with TRBJ2-1, with 7 bases fitting TRBD2. The CDR3 sequence is 15 residues long. J was trimmed by 4 bases and V by 3 bases; bases with no gene match: 9. CDR1 and CDR2 (germline): GTSNPN, SVGIG (reference sequence). CDR3 bases: TGTGCCTGGAGAAGCGGGGACCGCCCTTACAATGAGCAGTTCTTC. Translating gives CAWRSGDRPYNEQFF.

The V gene is TRBV6-5, the J gene TRBJ2-7, with D possibly being TRBD2 (5 bases). This CDR3 spans 13 amino acids. Germline CDR1 MNHEY, CDR2 SVGAGI. Trimming left V 2 bases short and J 3 bases short, with 8 bases between. CDR3 protein: CASSYGSGYEQYF. CDR3 DNA: TGTGCCAGCAGTTACGGGAGTGGCTACGAGCAGTACTTC.

This clonotype appeared many times. The CDR3 nucleotides are TGTGCCAGCAGCTTAGTTTTAGTGGCCGACTACTACAATGAGCAGTTCTTC. Encoded protein: CASSLVLVADYYNEQFF. The V and J genes are TRBV7-9 and TRBJ2-1, with a possible D match to TRBD2 (5 bases). The V gene's germline CDR1 is SEHNR and CDR2 FQNEAQ (reference sequence). The CDR3 covers 17 residues. V lost 1 base and J lost 3, with 16 bases in between.

This clonotype was counted many times. The rearrangement links TRBV18 to TRBJ2-7; 9 bases line up with TRBD1. Germline CDR1 and CDR2: KGHSH and LQKENI. V lost 0 bases to trimming and J lost 0 bases; unmatched junction nucleotides: 3. The CDR3 runs to 16 residues. The CDR3 reads CASSPPWGQGSYEQYF. As DNA, the CDR3 is TGTGCCAGCTCACCACCGTGGGGACAGGGCTCCTACGAGCAGTACTTC.

The chain recombines TRBV18 with TRBJ2-1; either TRBD1 or TRBD2 may supply D (5 bases each). CDR1 and CDR2 from the germline V gene are KGHSH and LQKENI. The CDR3 length is 15 residues. V lost 0 bases, J lost 6 bases, and 12 bases lay in between. The CDR3 is CASSPPRKGPNEQFF. The CDR3 coding sequence is TGTGCCAGCTCACCACCCAGGAAGGGACCCAATGAGCAGTTCTTC.

This clonotype has only one observation. The J gene is TRBJ2-7, the V gene TRBV20-1; D gene uncertain. Trimming stripped 2 bases from V and 0 bases from J, with 8 bases between. Germline CDR1 reads DFQATT; CDR2 reads SNEGSKA (reference sequence). The CDR3 contains 13 residues. The CDR3 loop is CSARRRSSYEQYF. Written as DNA, the CDR3 is TGCAGTGCTAGAAGGAGAAGCTCCTACGAGCAGTACTTC.

This clonotype was detected a few times. This rearrangement joins TRBV7-9 to TRBJ1-2, with 7 bases lining up with TRBD1. This CDR3 is 15 amino acids long. Germline V CDR1 and CDR2: SEHNR, FQNEAQ (reference sequence). V trimming: 4 bases; J trimming: 4 bases; junction bases outside the gene matches: 9. CDR3 region: CASSSLQGSFYGYTF. The CDR3 coding sequence is TGTGCCAGCAGCTCCCTACAGGGGTCCTTCTATGGCTACACCTTC.

This clonotype was picked up many times. The genes are TRBV2 and TRBJ1-1; D remains ambiguous. Germline CDR1 reads SNHLY; CDR2 reads FYNNEI. The ends were cut back, 5 bases at V and 0 bases at J, with 10 bases in the middle. The CDR3 covers 14 residues. CDR3 in DNA: TGTGCCAGCAGTCAAGAATTCATGAACACTGAAGCTTTCTTT. This codes for CASSQEFMNTEAFF.

This clonotype came up many times. The chain carries TRBV11-2 and TRBJ2-2; D may be TRBD2 (7 bases). Germline CDR1 and CDR2: SGHAT and FQNNGV. This CDR3 has 16 amino acids. V was clipped by 5 bases and J by 5 bases, with 18 bases between them. CDR3 sequence reads: CASSPSGGGGTGELFF. CDR3 bases: TGTGCCAGCAGCCCCAGCGGAGGGGGAGGGACCGGGGAGCTGTTTTTT.

The chain combines TRBV4-2 with TRBJ1-2; maybe TRBD1 (5 bases). CDR1 and CDR2 from the germline V gene are LGHNA and YNFKEQ. V lost 3 bases to trimming and J lost 7 bases, with 15 bases between them. This CDR3 is 14 amino acids long. The CDR3 DNA follows: TGTGCCAGCAGCCAGCGGGGCAGTACTAGTGGCTACACCTTC. Its protein product is CASSQRGSTSGYTF.

The rearrangement uses TRBV29-1 and TRBJ2-6; D possibly uses TRBD1 or TRBD2 (5 bases each). Germline CDR1 reads SQVTM; CDR2 reads ANQGSEA. The CDR3 loop spans 15 amino acids. Trimming left V 5 bases short and J 0 bases short, with 11 bases between. CDR3 nucleotide sequence: TGCAGCGTTCGGGACGGCAGCTCTGGGGCCAACGTCCTGACTTTC. Protein product: CSVRDGSSGANVLTF.